This TCR beta chain was identified during a study of shared clonotypes between healthy human individuals. Study at large: A donor's plate count was three for CD4 naive and three for CD4 memory; CD8 naive had two and CD8 memory one. Regarding the study as a whole: Four donors held around 5% of naive CD4 clonotypes in common. Sharing of clonotypes among donors was expected to vary with sequencing depth.

This CDR3 is built from 13 residues. V lost 1 base and J lost 0, with 4 bases in between. CDR1 and CDR2 from the germline V gene are PRHDT and FYEKMQ (reference sequence). This table comes from immunoSEQ multiplex PCR, and its TCRdb copy is limited to in-frame clones, with some not included. The sample includes about 2.2 million clones, 93% of them seen just once. It was CD45RO-negative cells, positively selected for CCR7, that made up naive CD8 cells, with terminally differentiated effector memory CD45RA+ cells excluded. This clone was seen only once. Its target is not known. Other DNA sequences in this specimen translate into the identical CDR3.

V usage is TRBV13 and J usage is TRBJ2-7; D uncertain. This clonotype was sampled from a man aged 18-30 years in good health. Some clones in this sample may be carry-over from other donors' samples. Sample: naive CD8+ T cells from PBMCs. DNA for the CDR3: TGTGCCAGCAGCTTAGCAGGCTCCTACGAGCAGTACTTC. Translating it yields CASSLAGSYEQYF.